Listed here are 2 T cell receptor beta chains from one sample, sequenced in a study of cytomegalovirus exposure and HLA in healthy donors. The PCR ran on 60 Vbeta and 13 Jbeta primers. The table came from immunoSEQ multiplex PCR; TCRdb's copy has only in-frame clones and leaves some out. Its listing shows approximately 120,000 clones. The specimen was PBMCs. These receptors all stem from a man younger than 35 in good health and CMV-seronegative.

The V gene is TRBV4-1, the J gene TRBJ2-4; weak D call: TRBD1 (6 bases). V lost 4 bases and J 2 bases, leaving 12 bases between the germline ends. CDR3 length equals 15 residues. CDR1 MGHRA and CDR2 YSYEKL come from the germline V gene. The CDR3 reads CASSLGQATKNIQYF. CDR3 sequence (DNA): TGCGCCAGCAGCCTGGGACAAGCAACCAAAAACATTCAGTACTTC.

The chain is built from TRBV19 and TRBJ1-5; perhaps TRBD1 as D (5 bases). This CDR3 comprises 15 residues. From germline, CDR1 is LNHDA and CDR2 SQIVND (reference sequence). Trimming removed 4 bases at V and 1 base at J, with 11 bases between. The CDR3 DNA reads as TGTGCCAGTAGTAGTAATAGGGGCAGCAATCAGCCCCAGCATTTT. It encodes CASSSNRGSNQPQHF.